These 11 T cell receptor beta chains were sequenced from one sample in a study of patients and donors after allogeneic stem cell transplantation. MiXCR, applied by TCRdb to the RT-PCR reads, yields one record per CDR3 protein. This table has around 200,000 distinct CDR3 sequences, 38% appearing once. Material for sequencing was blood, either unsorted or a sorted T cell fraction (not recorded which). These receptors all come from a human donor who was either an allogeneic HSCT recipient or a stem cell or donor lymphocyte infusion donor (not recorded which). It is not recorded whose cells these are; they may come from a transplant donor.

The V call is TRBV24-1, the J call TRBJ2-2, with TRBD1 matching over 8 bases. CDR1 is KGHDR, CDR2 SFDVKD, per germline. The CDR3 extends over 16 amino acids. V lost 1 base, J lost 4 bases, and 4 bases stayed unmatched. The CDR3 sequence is CATSDFGQGSTGELFF. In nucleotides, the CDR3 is TGTGCCACCAGTGATTTTGGACAGGGAAGCACCGGGGAGCTGTTTTTT.

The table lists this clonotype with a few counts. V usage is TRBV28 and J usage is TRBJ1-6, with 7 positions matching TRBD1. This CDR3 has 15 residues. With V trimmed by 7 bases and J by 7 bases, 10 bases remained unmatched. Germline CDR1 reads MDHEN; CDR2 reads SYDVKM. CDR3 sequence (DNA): TGTGCCAGCACCCTCATGGGACAGAGAAATTCACCCCTCCACTTT. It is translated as CASTLMGQRNSPLHF.

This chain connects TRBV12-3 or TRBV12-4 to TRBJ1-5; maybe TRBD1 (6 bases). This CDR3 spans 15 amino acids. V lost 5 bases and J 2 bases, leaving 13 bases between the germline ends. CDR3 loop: CASSRGVPGNQPQHF. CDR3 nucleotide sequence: TGTGCCAGCAGTAGGGGGGTCCCAGGCAATCAGCCCCAGCATTTT.

CDR3 protein: CSALGPGQGNQPQHF. In DNA form, the CDR3 reads TGCAGTGCGCTCGGTCCGGGACAGGGAAATCAGCCCCAGCATTTT. The chain is built from TRBV20-1 and TRBJ1-5; TRBD1 matches at 9 bases. This CDR3 region has 15 residues. Trimming at V came to 6 bases and at J to 4 bases, leaving 10 bases not matched to a gene. Germline CDR1 and CDR2: DFQATT and SNEGSKA (reference sequence).

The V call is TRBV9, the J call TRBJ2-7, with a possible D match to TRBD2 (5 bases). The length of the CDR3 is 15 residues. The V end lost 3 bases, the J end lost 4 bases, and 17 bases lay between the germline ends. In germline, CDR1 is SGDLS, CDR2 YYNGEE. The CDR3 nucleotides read TGTGCCAGCAGCGCCCGACTGGGGAGCCCTTACGAGCAGTACTTC. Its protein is CASSARLGSPYEQYF. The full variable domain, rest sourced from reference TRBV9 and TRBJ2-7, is DSGVTQTPKHLITATGQRVTLRCSPRSGDLSVYWYQQSLDQGLQFLIQYYNGEERAKGNILERFSAQQFPDLHSELNLSSLELGDSALYFCASSARLGSPYEQYFGPGTRLTVT.

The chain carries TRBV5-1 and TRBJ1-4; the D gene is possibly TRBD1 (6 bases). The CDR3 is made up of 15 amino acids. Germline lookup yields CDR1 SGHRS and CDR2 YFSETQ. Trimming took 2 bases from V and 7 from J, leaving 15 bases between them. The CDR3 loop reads CASSFRGQEGEKLFF. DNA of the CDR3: TGCGCCAGCAGCTTCCGGGGGCAAGAGGGTGAAAAACTGTTTTTT.

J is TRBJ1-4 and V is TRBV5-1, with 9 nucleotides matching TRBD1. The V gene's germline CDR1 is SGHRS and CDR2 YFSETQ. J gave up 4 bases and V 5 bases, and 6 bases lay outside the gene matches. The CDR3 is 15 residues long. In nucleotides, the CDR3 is TGCGCCAGCAGTCGGGACAGGGAAGGTAATGAAAAACTGTTTTTT. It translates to CASSRDREGNEKLFF. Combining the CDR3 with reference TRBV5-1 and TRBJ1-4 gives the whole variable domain KAGVTQTPRYLIKTRGQQVTLSCSPISGHRSVSWYQQTPGQGLQFLFEYFSETQRNKGNFPGRFSGRQFSNSRSEMNVSTLELGDSALYLCASSRDREGNEKLFFGSGTQLSVL.

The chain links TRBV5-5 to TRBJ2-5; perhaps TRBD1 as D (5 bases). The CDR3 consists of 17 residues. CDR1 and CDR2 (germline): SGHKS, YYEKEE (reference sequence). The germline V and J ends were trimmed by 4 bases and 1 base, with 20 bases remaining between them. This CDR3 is CASSPSLRGPFQETQYF. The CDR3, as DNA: TGTGCCAGCAGCCCCTCCCTTAGGGGCCCGTTCCAAGAGACCCAGTACTTC.

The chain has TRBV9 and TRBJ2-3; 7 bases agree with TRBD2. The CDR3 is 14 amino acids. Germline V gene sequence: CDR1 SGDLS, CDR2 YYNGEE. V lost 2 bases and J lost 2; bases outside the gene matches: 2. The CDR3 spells CASSVAGDTDTQYF. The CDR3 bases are TGTGCCAGCAGCGTGGCGGGGGACACAGATACGCAGTATTTT.

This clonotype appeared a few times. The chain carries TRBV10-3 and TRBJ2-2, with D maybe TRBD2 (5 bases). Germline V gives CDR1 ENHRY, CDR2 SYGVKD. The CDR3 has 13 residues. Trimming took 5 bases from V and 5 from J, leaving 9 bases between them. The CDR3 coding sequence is TGTGCCATCAGTAAAGAGGGTACCGGGGAGCTGTTTTTT. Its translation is CAISKEGTGELFF.

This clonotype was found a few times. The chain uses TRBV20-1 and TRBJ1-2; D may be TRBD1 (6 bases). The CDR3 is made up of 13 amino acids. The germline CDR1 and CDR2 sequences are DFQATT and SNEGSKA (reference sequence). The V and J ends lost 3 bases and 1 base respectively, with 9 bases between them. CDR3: CSASRQVNYGYTF. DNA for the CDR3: TGCAGTGCTAGTAGACAGGTTAACTATGGCTACACCTTC.